The 27 T cell receptor beta chains listed next were all sequenced from one sample in a study of blood T cell repertoires in COVID-19. Clones were read by immunoSEQ multiplex PCR, and TCRdb kept only the in-frame ones, dropping some. The sample includes approximately 130,000 clones, about 75% seen only once; the top ten take roughly 20%. The material sequenced was peripheral blood. Source of these receptors: a man older than 75 with acute or convalescent COVID-19.

The chain combines TRBV6-5 with TRBJ1-2, with D possibly TRBD1 on 6 matching bases. The germline CDR1 and CDR2 sequences are MNHEY and SVGAGI. CDR3 length: 14 residues. Trimming cost V 6 bases and J 7 bases, with 18 bases left between them. CDR3 in amino acids: CASRGGQGIGGYTF. CDR3 nucleotide sequence: TGTGCCAGCAGGGGGGGGCAGGGCATTGGTGGCTACACCTTC.

This clone was seen only a few times. V is TRBV6-6 and J is TRBJ1-1; D might be TRBD1 (5 bases). Germline CDR1 and CDR2: MNHNY and SVGAGI (reference sequence). CDR3 length: 11 amino acids. Trimming took off 8 bases at V and 7 bases at J, with 11 bases between the two ends. CDR3 DNA: TGTGCCAGCCTTTGGGGCAATGAAGCTTTCTTT. This encodes CASLWGNEAFF.

The J gene is TRBJ1-6, the V gene TRBV6-2 or TRBV6-3; a possible D gene is TRBD1 (6 bases). V shed 0 bases and J shed 5 bases, with 8 bases lying between them. This CDR3 is 15 amino acids long. Germline lookup yields CDR1 MNHEY and CDR2 SVGEGT. CDR3 in DNA: TGTGCCAGCAGTTACTCCAGGGGAGATAATTCACCCCTCCACTTT. It yields the protein CASSYSRGDNSPLHF.

The V gene is TRBV10-3, the J gene TRBJ1-1, with D perhaps matching TRBD1 (6 bases). The CDR3 totals 14 residues. V shed 6 bases and J shed 5 bases, with 16 bases lying between them. Germline CDR1 is ENHRY and CDR2 is SYGVKD. The CDR3, as DNA: TGTGCCATCAGCGGAGGGGGGGCCGGGACTGAAGCTTTCTTT. Its protein is CAISGGGAGTEAFF.

V gene TRBV10-3 combines with J gene TRBJ2-3, with a possible D match to TRBD1 (5 bases). Trimming took off 6 bases at V and 0 bases at J, with 7 bases between the two ends. The CDR3 contains 13 residues. CDR1 ENHRY and CDR2 SYGVKD come from the germline V gene. Here the CDR3 DNA reads TGTGCCATCAGGGACACTAGCACAGATACGCAGTATTTT. Protein product: CAIRDTSTDTQYF.

J is TRBJ2-3 and V is TRBV6-2 or TRBV6-3; TRBD2 is a possible D gene (6 bases). The CDR3 contains 13 residues. Trimming cost V 0 bases and J 8 bases, with 9 bases left between them. In germline, CDR1 is MNHEY, CDR2 SVGEGT. The chain's CDR3 is CASSYSEGATQYF. The CDR3 DNA sequence: TGTGCCAGCAGTTACTCGGAGGGCGCTACGCAGTATTTT.

This chain links TRBV30 with TRBJ1-5; D is perhaps TRBD1 (6 bases). V was pared by 5 bases and J by 2 bases, with 10 bases between. This CDR3 comprises 13 residues. The germline gives CDR1 GTSNPN, CDR2 SVGIG (reference sequence). CDR3 bases: TGTGCCTGGGCAAGACAGGGCAATCAGCCCCAGCATTTT. This encodes CAWARQGNQPQHF.

The chain employs TRBV19 and TRBJ1-3, with a weak D call TRBD1 (5 bases). V shed 3 bases and J shed 0 bases, with 12 bases lying between them. Germline values: CDR1 LNHDA, CDR2 SQIVND (reference sequence). The CDR3 consists of 16 residues. The CDR3 region has the DNA TGTGCCAGTAGTATTGGACAACCGAGCTCTGGAAACACCATATATTTT. This codes for CASSIGQPSSGNTIYF.

The chain couples TRBV9 to TRBJ1-3, with 7 nucleotides matching TRBD1. Germline CDR1 and CDR2: SGDLS and YYNGEE. The CDR3 length is 16 residues. V was clipped by 0 bases and J by 3 bases; unmatched bases: 6. CDR3 sequence reads: CASSVGATGVGNTIYF. The CDR3 region has the DNA TGTGCCAGCAGCGTAGGGGCCACAGGGGTTGGAAACACCATATATTTT. Variable domain in full (rest from reference TRBV9 and TRBJ1-3): DSGVTQTPKHLITATGQRVTLRCSPRSGDLSVYWYQQSLDQGLQFLIQYYNGEERAKGNILERFSAQQFPDLHSELNLSSLELGDSALYFCASSVGATGVGNTIYFGEGSWLTVV.

V gene TRBV3-1 (or the pseudogene TRBV3-2) combines with J gene TRBJ2-4; D remains ambiguous. Germline CDR1 is LGHDT and CDR2 is YNNKEL (reference sequence). This CDR3 has 14 residues. Trimming stripped 11 bases from V and 8 bases from J, with 22 bases between. The CDR3 protein is CAGRDSDRLDIQYF. CDR3 DNA sequence: TGTGCCGGAAGAGACTCCGACCGGTTGGACATTCAGTACTTC.

This clone was observed once. This chain connects TRBV29-1 to TRBJ1-2; no definite D call. Trimming took 4 bases from V and 8 from J, leaving 14 bases between them. CDR1 and CDR2 (germline): SQVTM, ANQGSEA. The CDR3 extends over 12 amino acids. CDR3 in DNA: TGCAGCGTTGCCGTTTTGCCACAGGGCTACACCTTC. Its protein is CSVAVLPQGYTF.

This chain uses TRBV2 with TRBJ2-2, with 9 positions matching TRBD2. CDR1 and CDR2 from the germline V gene are SNHLY and FYNNEI. Trimming removed 6 bases from V and 5 bases from J; junction bases left unmatched: 13. This CDR3 spans 17 amino acids. The CDR3 region is CASSAYGGGALTGELFF. CDR3 sequence (DNA): TGTGCCAGCAGCGCCTATGGCGGGGGGGCCCTAACCGGGGAGCTGTTTTTT.

This rearrangement joins TRBV10-3 to TRBJ1-6, with D hard to call. The V gene's germline CDR1 is ENHRY and CDR2 SYGVKD. V was pared by 4 bases and J by 7 bases, with 8 bases between. This CDR3 region has 13 residues. CDR3 sequence (DNA): TGTGCCATCAGTGCACAACAAAATTCACCCCTCCACTTT. Translation gives CAISAQQNSPLHF.

A single count supports this clone. The chain uses TRBV6-2 or TRBV6-3 and TRBJ2-3, with TRBD2 identical over 9 bases. The germline gives CDR1 MNHEY, CDR2 SVGEGT. There are 15 residues in the CDR3. V was clipped by 0 bases and J by 6 bases; unmatched bases: 4. The CDR3 DNA reads as TGTGCCAGCAGTTACTCGGCGGGGGGGCTGGATACGCAGTATTTT. Its translation: CASSYSAGGLDTQYF.

The chain carries TRBV18 and TRBJ2-5; the D gene is possibly TRBD1 (5 bases). CDR1 is KGHSH, CDR2 LQKENI, per germline. This CDR3 region has 15 residues. The V and J ends lost 2 bases and 3 bases respectively, with 13 bases between them. As DNA, the CDR3 is TGTGCCAGCTCACCAACAGGTCTAGGTAAAGAGACCCAGTACTTC. Residues: CASSPTGLGKETQYF.

The V call is TRBV6-5, the J call TRBJ1-1, with D unresolved. The ends were cut back, 10 bases at V and 1 base at J, with 13 bases in the middle. Germline CDR1 is MNHEY and CDR2 is SVGAGI. This CDR3 has 13 amino acids. The CDR3 region is CATRRRENTEAFF. CDR3 nucleotides: TGTGCCACTAGGAGGAGGGAGAACACTGAAGCTTTCTTT.

This clone was counted between two and nine times. Other nucleotide sequences from this sample produce the same CDR3. The rearrangement joins TRBV4-1 to TRBJ2-1; 8 bases match TRBD2. V was clipped by 1 base and J by 7 bases; unmatched bases: 12. There are 17 residues in the CDR3. Germline V gene lookup returns CDR1 MGHRA and CDR2 YSYEKL. This CDR3 is CASSQGGRGGLQNEQFF. The CDR3 nucleotides are TGCGCCAGCAGCCAAGGGGGTCGGGGGGGCCTCCAAAATGAGCAGTTCTTC.

CDR3 amino acids: CATRGGSTYNEQFF. The CDR3 DNA follows: TGTGCCACCCGGGGAGGGTCCACCTACAATGAGCAGTTCTTC. V is TRBV15 and J is TRBJ2-1, with 7 bases that match TRBD2. Per germline, CDR1 LNHNV and CDR2 YYDKDF (reference sequence). The CDR3 extends over 14 amino acids. V shed 8 bases, J shed 2 bases, and the junction held 6 bases outside the gene matches.

This CDR3 reads CGFARRGGSGGTEAFF. In DNA form, the CDR3 reads TGTGGCTTTGCTCGCAGAGGTGGGTCTGGAGGGACTGAAGCTTTCTTT. This chain uses TRBV30 with TRBJ1-1, with D uncertain. The CDR3 consists of 16 residues. Germline V gene sequence: CDR1 GTSNPN, CDR2 SVGIG (reference sequence).

The V and J genes are TRBV5-1 and TRBJ2-3; the match to TRBD2 covers 8 bases. CDR3 length: 13 residues. The V gene's germline CDR1 is SGHRS and CDR2 YFSETQ. After removal of 7 bases from V and 5 bases from J, the junction contained 6 bases not matched to a gene. The CDR3 DNA is TGCGCCAGCCGAGCGGGGGATGTAGATACGCAGTATTTT. This codes for CASRAGDVDTQYF. The full variable domain, completed using reference TRBV5-1 and TRBJ2-3, is KAGVTQTPRYLIKTRGQQVTLSCSPISGHRSVSWYQQTPGQGLQFLFEYFSETQRNKGNFPGRFSGRQFSNSRSEMNVSTLELGDSALYLCASRAGDVDTQYFGPGTRLTVL.

The J gene is TRBJ2-3, the V gene TRBV30; a weak D match, TRBD2 (8 bases). V lost 1 base and J 3 bases, leaving 17 bases between the germline ends. Germline loops: CDR1 GTSNPN, CDR2 SVGIG (reference sequence). The CDR3 has 16 amino acids. The CDR3 loop is CAWSENRGGGTDTQYF. The CDR3 DNA reads as TGTGCCTGGAGTGAAAACAGGGGCGGGGGGACAGATACGCAGTATTTT. The full variable domain, with the rest looked up from reference TRBV30 and TRBJ2-3, is SQTIHQWPATLVQPVGSPLSLECTVEGTSNPNLYWYRQAAGRGLQLLFYSVGIGQISSEVPQNLSASRPQDRQFILSSKKLLLSDSGFYLCAWSENRGGGTDTQYFGPGTRLTVL.

This CDR3 reads CASSPPSRSYEQYF. In nucleotides, the CDR3 is TGTGCCAGCTCACCACCGTCCCGGTCCTACGAGCAGTACTTC. The J gene is TRBJ2-7, the V gene TRBV18; the D is unclear. This CDR3 region has 14 residues. Trimming removed 0 bases at V and 1 base at J, with 7 bases between. Looked up from germline, CDR1 is KGHSH and CDR2 is LQKENI.

The V and J genes are TRBV11-3 and TRBJ2-5, with 8 bases that match TRBD2. The CDR3 has 13 amino acids. V lost 4 bases, J lost 4 bases, and 2 bases stayed unmatched. Germline V CDR1 and CDR2: SGHNT, YENEEA. The CDR3 reads CASSSAGGETQYF. The CDR3 coding sequence is TGTGCCAGCAGCTCCGCGGGGGGAGAGACCCAGTACTTC.

The chain links TRBV13 to TRBJ2-2; 11 nucleotides agree with TRBD2. The CDR3 loop spans 16 amino acids. CDR1 is PRHDT and CDR2 is FYEKMQ in the germline V gene (reference sequence). Trimming removed 7 bases from V and 4 bases from J; junction bases left unmatched: 8. The CDR3 reads CASTVGLADATGELFF. CDR3 DNA sequence: TGTGCCAGCACCGTGGGACTAGCGGATGCCACCGGGGAGCTGTTTTTT.

This sequence joins TRBV7-9 and TRBJ2-3; TRBD2 might be the D (6 bases). Trimming removed 1 base from V and 3 bases from J, with 20 bases in between. CDR3 length: 18 amino acids. The germline CDR1 and CDR2 sequences are SEHNR and FQNEAQ (reference sequence). As DNA, the CDR3 is TGTGCCAGCAGCTTAGGGGCAGGGAGGATTTACGGGACAGATACGCAGTATTTT. Protein product: CASSLGAGRIYGTDTQYF.

V gene TRBV5-1 combines with J gene TRBJ2-2, with D possibly TRBD1 on 6 matching bases. The length of the CDR3 is 14 residues. Trimming took 3 bases from V and 4 from J, leaving 10 bases between them. Germline assignment: CDR1 SGHRS and CDR2 YFSETQ. The CDR3 sequence: CASSSGETTGELFF. The CDR3 DNA reads TGCGCCAGCAGCTCAGGGGAAACCACCGGGGAGCTGTTTTTT.

CDR3 nucleotides: TGTGCCAGCAGCGTTACCGAGGGGGGGTCCTCTGGAAACACCATATATTTT. Its protein is CASSVTEGGSSGNTIYF. This chain links TRBV9 with TRBJ1-3; D might be TRBD1 (6 bases). This CDR3 has 17 residues. Trimming removed 2 bases at V and 0 bases at J, with 15 bases between. Germline V CDR1 and CDR2: SGDLS, YYNGEE.